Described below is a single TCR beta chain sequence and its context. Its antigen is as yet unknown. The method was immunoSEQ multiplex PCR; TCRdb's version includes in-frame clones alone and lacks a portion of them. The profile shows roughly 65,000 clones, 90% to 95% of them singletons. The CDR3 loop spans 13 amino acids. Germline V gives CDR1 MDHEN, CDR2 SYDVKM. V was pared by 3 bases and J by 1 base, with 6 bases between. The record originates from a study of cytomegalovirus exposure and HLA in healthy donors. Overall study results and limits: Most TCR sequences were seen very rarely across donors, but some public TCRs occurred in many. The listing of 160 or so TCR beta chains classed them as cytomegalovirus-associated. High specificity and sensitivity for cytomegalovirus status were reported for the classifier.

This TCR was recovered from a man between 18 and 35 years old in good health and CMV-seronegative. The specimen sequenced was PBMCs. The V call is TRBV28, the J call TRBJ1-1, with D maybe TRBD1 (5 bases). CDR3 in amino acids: CASSLGGNTEAFF. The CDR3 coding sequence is TGTGCCAGCAGTTTGGGGGGGAACACTGAAGCTTTCTTT.